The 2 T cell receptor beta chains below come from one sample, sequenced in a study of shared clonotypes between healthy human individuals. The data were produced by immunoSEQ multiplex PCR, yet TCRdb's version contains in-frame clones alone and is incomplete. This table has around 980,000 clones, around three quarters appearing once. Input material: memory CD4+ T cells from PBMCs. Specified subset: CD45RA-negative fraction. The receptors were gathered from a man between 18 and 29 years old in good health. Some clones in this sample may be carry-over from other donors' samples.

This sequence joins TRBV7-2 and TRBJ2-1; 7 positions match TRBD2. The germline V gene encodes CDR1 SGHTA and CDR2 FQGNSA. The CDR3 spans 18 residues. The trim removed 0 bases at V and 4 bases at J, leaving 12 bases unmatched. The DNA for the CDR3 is TGTGCCAGCAGCTTAGCGGGGATTGCGGGAGAGCGATACAATGAGCAGTTCTTC. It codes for CASSLAGIAGERYNEQFF.

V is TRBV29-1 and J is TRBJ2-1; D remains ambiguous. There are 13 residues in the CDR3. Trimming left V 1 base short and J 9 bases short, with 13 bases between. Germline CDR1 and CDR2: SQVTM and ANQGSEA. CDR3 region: CSVEGVTLGEQFF. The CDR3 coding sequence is TGCAGCGTTGAAGGCGTTACTTTGGGTGAGCAGTTCTTC.